This TCR beta chain was identified in a study of T cells in Graves' hyperthyroidism and ophthalmopathy. This clonotype appeared a few times. Its antigen remains unknown. General study points: Blood also showed most of the thyroid clonotypes that were expanded above 0.001.

Over 8 ml fresh peripheral blood yielded the PBMCs. Amplification of TCR beta CDR3 regions used RNA as the template. First-round RT-PCR of the TCR CDR3 relied on the HTBI primer set. TCRdb re-called the multiplex PCR reads with MiXCR, one entry per CDR3 protein. The table includes hundreds of thousands of distinct CDR3 sequences, roughly 21% detected once. Sequenced: blood. This clonotype was sampled from a man in his forties with Graves' ophthalmopathy.

This chain's CDR3 is CASSIVAGGLYNEQFF. In DNA, the CDR3 is TGTGCCAGTAGTATAGTTGCGGGAGGGCTCTACAATGAGCAGTTCTTC. The gene calls are TRBV19 and TRBJ2-1; TRBD2 matches 9 bases. The germline V gene encodes CDR1 LNHDA and CDR2 SQIVND (reference sequence). After removal of 1 base from V and 3 bases from J, the junction contained 4 bases not matched to a gene. The CDR3 contains 16 residues.